This is a list of T cell receptor beta chains from one sample in a study of shared clonotypes between healthy human individuals. Profiled with immunoSEQ multiplex PCR; TCRdb holds only in-frame clones, not every one. The sample has about half a million clones, approximately 82% seen once; the top ten hold about 12%. Sequenced: PBMCs. The receptors were sampled from a woman aged 40 to 50 in good health. Some clones in this sample may be carry-over from other donors' samples. The CDR3 runs from the conserved cysteine through the conserved F or W. D genes are given only for firm matches. A clone size is listed for some rows: how often the clone was seen (once, few, many), or a class if it is expanded.

-	TRBJ2-7	TRBV19	-	CASSKQGYEQYF	TGTGCCAGTAGTAAGCAGGGCTACGAGCAGTACTTC
-	TRBJ2-1	TRBV10-2	-	CASSDNLSGEQFF	TGCGCCAGCAGTGATAATCTAAGTGGTGAGCAGTTCTTC
TRBD1	TRBJ1-1	TRBV7-2	-	CASNIDRATEAFF	TGTGCCAGCAACATAGACAGGGCCACTGAAGCTTTCTTT
-	TRBJ2-1	TRBV5-1	-	CASSLSTDLYNEQFF	TGCGCCAGCAGCTTAAGCACAGACCTATACAATGAGCAGTTCTTC
TRBD1	TRBJ2-5	TRBV25-1	-	CASSEYGGTGGQETQYF	TGTGCCAGCAGTGAATATGGAGGGACAGGGGGCCAAGAGACCCAGTACTTC
TRBD1	TRBJ1-5	TRBV30	-	CAWSKDRRNQPQHF	TGTGCCTGGAGTAAGGACAGGAGGAATCAGCCCCAGCATTTT
-	TRBJ2-1	TRBV2	-	CASSPDQTLYNEQFF	TGTGCCAGCAGTCCAGACCAAACCCTCTACAATGAGCAGTTCTTC
TRBD1	TRBJ1-2	TRBV6-5	-	CASSLWYRGSYGYTF	TGTGCCAGCAGTCTTTGGTACAGGGGGTCGTATGGCTACACCTTC
-	TRBJ1-2	TRBV6-5	few	CASSYSNFRDGYTF	TGTGCCAGCAGTTACTCGAATTTTCGGGATGGCTACACCTTC
-	TRBJ1-1	TRBV10-3	-	CAISQGLNTEAFF	TGTGCCATCAGTCAGGGGCTGAACACTGAAGCTTTCTTT
-	TRBJ1-2	TRBV20-1	-	CSASTDGYTF	TGCAGTGCTTCGACAGATGGCTACACCTTC
TRBD2	TRBJ2-7	TRBV10-3	-	CAIKRSGTPSYEQYF	TGTGCCATCAAACGTAGCGGGACGCCCTCCTACGAGCAGTACTTC
-	TRBJ1-2	TRBV27	-	CASSLSRGDGYTF	TGTGCCAGCAGTTTAAGTCGGGGCGATGGCTACACCTTC
-	TRBJ2-1	TRBV23-1	-	CATYGSREKYGASYNEQFF	TGCGCCACTTACGGGAGTAGGGAAAAATACGGGGCCTCCTACAATGAGCAGTTCTTC